The present T cell receptor (beta chain) was sequenced within a study of graft-versus-host responses after intestinal transplantation. As for the study in general: Grafts that recipients had were multivisceral, liver-intestinal, or isolated intestinal transplants.

Study findings and constraints: Those patients showing graft-donor T cell macrochimerism displayed high graft-versus-host to host-versus-graft clonal ratios in allografts.

Produced via immunoSEQ multiplex PCR; TCRdb's table is partial and in-frame only. Of under 95,000 clones listed, more than 80% are singletons. A word on this clone: What it recognizes is unknown.

V was pared by 10 bases and J by 4 bases, with 11 bases between. The CDR3 covers 12 residues. Germline loops: CDR1 MNHNS, CDR2 SASEGT. The origin of this receptor is a human donor who received an intestinal transplant. Source: unstimulated CD8+ T cells sorted from spleen or lymph node cells, taken before intestinal transplant. The chain uses TRBV6-1 and TRBJ1-5, with D unclear. DNA of the CDR3: TGTGCCACCTTAAACAGAAATCAGCCCCAGCATTTT. Translated: CATLNRNQPQHF.